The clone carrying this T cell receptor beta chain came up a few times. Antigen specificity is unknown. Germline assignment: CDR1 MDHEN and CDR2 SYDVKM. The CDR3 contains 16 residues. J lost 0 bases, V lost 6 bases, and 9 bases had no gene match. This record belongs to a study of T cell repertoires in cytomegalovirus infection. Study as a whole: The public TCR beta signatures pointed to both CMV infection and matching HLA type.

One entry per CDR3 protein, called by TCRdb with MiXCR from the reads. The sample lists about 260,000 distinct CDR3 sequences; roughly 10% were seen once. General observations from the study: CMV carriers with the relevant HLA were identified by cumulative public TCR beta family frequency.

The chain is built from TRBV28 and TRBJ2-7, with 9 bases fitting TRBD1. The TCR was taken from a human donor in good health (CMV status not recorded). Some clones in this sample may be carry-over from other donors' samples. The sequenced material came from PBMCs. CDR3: CASSSSGTGFSYEQYF. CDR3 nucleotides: TGTGCCAGCAGCTCCTCCGGGACAGGGTTCTCCTACGAGCAGTACTTC. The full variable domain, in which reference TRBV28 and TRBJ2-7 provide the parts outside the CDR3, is DVKVTQSSRYLVKRTGEKVFLECVQDMDHENMFWYRQDPGLGLRLIYFSYDVKMKEKGDIPEGYSVSREKKERFSLILESASTNQTSMYLCASSSSGTGFSYEQYFGPGTRLTVT.